This T cell receptor beta chain was recovered during a study of blood T cell repertoires in COVID-19. Study-level background: COVID-19 samples collected from the United States, Italy and Spain covered acute and convalescent phases. PBMCs, B-cell-depleted T cells, or T cells provided the cDNA or gDNA that made up the material.

The table came from immunoSEQ multiplex PCR; TCRdb's copy has only in-frame clones and leaves some out. The data contain 100,000 or so clones, approximately 87% of them singletons. There are 14 residues in the CDR3. The germline gives CDR1 MRHNA, CDR2 SNTAGT. V lost 5 bases and J lost 11; bases outside the gene matches: 9. The clonotype originates from a human donor in a cohort sampled during active COVID-19. Material for sequencing was peripheral blood. The chain links TRBV6-4 to TRBJ2-1; 10 bases agree with TRBD1. Here the CDR3 DNA reads TGTGCCAGCAGTCCGGACAGGGGGTCGGGGAAGCAGTTCTTC. Translating it yields CASSPDRGSGKQFF.